The sequence of this T cell receptor beta chain was determined in a study of blood T cell repertoires in COVID-19. The method was immunoSEQ multiplex PCR; TCRdb's version includes in-frame clones alone and lacks a portion of them. The repertoire consists of 250,000 to 300,000 clones, with 80% to 90% occurring once and the leading ten covering around 1.8%. The origin of this receptor is a woman aged 50 to 60 who had recovered from COVID-19. The specimen sequenced was PBMCs or T cells enriched from blood (not recorded which).

CDR3 amino acids: CASSLGGGVEQDNTGELFF. The CDR3 DNA is TGTGCCAGCAGCTTAGGGGGCGGAGTCGAGCAGGACAACACCGGGGAGCTGTTTTTT. The chain links TRBV11-2 to TRBJ2-2; D might be TRBD1 (5 bases). V lost 1 base to trimming and J lost 2 bases, with 20 bases between them. CDR1 is SGHAT and CDR2 is FQNNGV in the germline V gene. This CDR3 is built from 19 residues.